This entry describes one T cell receptor beta chain. Its target is unknown. TCRdb keeps only in-frame clones here, not all; method: immunoSEQ multiplex PCR. The table has approximately 90,000 clones, nearly 95% seen once. These data are taken from a study of siplizumab effects on memory and regulatory T cells. Germline assignment: CDR1 SGHVS and CDR2 FQNEAQ. This CDR3 is 16 amino acids long. V gave up 1 base and J gave up 1 base; unmatched junction bases: 4. Study results and caveats: With siplizumab, cumulative frequency of CD4+ memory-derived alloreactive sequences dropped significantly. Under siplizumab, an average roughly 69% of mappable alloreactive CD4+ clones were Treg-derived, compared with approximately 25% in controls.

V is TRBV7-8 and J is TRBJ2-3, with 8 bases matching TRBD1. The sequencing sample was made of non-Treg CD4+ T cells sorted from blood. This sequence was found in a human donor in good health. The CDR3 DNA reads TGTGCCAGCAGCTTAGATGCAGGGGGCGGCACAGATACGCAGTATTTT. Translating it yields CASSLDAGGGTDTQYF.